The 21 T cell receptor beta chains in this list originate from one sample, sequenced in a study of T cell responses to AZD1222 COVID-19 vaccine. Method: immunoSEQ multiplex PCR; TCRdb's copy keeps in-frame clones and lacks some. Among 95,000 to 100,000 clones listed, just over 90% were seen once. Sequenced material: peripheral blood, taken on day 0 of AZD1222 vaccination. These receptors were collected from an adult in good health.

The CDR3 reads CASSLEAGSGTEAFF. CDR3 nucleotides: TGTGCCAGCAGCTTAGAGGCAGGGTCGGGCACTGAAGCTTTCTTT. The genes are TRBV7-6 and TRBJ1-1, with a possible D match to TRBD1 (5 bases). The CDR3 sequence is 15 residues long. V lost 1 base and J 4 bases, leaving 13 bases between the germline ends. Germline-derived CDR1 and CDR2 are SGHVS and FNYEAQ.

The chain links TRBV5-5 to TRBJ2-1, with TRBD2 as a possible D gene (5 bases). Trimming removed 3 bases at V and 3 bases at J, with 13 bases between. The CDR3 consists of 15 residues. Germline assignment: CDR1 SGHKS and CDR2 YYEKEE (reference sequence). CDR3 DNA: TGTGCCAGCAGCTCCCGGACTTACCACTACAATGAGCAGTTCTTC. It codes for CASSSRTYHYNEQFF.

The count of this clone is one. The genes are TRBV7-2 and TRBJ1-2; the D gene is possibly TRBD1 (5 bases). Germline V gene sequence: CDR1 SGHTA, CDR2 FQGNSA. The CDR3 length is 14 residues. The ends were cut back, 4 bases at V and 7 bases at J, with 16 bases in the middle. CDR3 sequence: CASSSGTGSFGYTF. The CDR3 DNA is TGTGCCAGCAGCTCAGGGACCGGGAGTTTTGGCTACACCTTC.

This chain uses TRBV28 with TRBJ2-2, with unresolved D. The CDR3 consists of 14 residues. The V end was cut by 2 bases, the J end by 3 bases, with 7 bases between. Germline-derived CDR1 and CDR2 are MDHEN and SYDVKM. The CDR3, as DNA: TGTGCCAGCAGTTTAAAATTGGACACCGGGGAGCTGTTTTTT. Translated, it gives CASSLKLDTGELFF.

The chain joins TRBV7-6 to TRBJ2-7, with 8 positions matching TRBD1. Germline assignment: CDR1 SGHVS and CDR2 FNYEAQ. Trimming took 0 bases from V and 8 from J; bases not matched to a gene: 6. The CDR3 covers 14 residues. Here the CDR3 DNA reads TGTGCCAGCAGCTTAGCATCAGGGGGCGGCAAGCAGTACTTC. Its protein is CASSLASGGGKQYF.

The CDR3 region has the DNA TGTGCCAGCAGACGGACAGGGGTTAACTATGGCTACACCTTC. Amino acid sequence: CASRRTGVNYGYTF. The rearrangement uses TRBV28 and TRBJ1-2; TRBD1 agrees at 9 bases. This CDR3 has 14 residues. Germline V gene lookup returns CDR1 MDHEN and CDR2 SYDVKM. The junction had 3 bases not matched to a gene; V was cut back by 6 bases and J by 1 base.

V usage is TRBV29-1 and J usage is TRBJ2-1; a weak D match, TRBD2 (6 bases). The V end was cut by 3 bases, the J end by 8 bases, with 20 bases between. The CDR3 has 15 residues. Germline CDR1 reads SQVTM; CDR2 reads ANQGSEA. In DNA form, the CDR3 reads TGCAGCGTTGATTCTGGGACTGGTGAGTCCGATGAGCAGTTCTTC. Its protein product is CSVDSGTGESDEQFF.

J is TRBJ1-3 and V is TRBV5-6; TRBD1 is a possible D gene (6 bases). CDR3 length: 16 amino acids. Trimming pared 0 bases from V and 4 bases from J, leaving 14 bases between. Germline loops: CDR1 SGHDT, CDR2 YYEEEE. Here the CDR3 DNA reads TGTGCCAGCAGCTTGGCAGGGGCGCCTTGGGGAAACACCATATATTTT. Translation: CASSLAGAPWGNTIYF.

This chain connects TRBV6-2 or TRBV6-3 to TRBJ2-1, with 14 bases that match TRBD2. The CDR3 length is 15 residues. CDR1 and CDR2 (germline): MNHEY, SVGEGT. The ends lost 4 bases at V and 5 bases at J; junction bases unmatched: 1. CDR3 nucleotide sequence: TGTGCCAGCAGTTCGGGACTAGCGGGGGACAATGAGCAGTTCTTC. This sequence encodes CASSSGLAGDNEQFF.

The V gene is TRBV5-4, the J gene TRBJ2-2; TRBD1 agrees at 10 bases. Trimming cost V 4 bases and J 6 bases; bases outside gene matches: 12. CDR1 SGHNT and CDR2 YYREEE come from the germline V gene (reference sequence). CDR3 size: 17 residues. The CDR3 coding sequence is TGTGCCAGCAGCCCGGGACGGGACAGGGGAAGCGCCGGGGAGCTGTTTTTT. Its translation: CASSPGRDRGSAGELFF.

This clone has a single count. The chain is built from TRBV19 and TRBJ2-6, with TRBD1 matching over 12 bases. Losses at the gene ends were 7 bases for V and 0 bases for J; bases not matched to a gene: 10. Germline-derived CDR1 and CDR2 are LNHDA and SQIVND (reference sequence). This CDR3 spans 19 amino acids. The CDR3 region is CASMGTGGVLYSGANVLTF. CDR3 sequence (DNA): TGTGCCAGTATGGGGACAGGGGGCGTACTCTACTCTGGGGCCAACGTCCTGACTTTC.

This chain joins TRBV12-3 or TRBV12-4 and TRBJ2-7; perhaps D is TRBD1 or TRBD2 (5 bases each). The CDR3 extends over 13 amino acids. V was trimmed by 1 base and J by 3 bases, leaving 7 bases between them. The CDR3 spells CASSLGGIYEQYF. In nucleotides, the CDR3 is TGTGCCAGCAGTTTAGGGGGGATCTACGAGCAGTACTTC.

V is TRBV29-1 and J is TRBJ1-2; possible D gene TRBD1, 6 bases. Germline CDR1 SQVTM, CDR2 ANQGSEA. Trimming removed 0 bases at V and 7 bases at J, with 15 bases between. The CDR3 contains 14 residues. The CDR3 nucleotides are TGCAGCGTTGAAGATCGGGGCAGGGGTCGTGGCTACACCTTC. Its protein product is CSVEDRGRGRGYTF.

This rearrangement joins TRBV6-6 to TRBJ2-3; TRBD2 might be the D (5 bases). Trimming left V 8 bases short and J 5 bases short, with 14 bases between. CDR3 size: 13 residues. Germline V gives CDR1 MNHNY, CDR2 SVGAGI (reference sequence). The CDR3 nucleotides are TGTGCCAGCTGTTTAGGACGGGGAGATACGCAGTATTTT. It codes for CASCLGRGDTQYF.

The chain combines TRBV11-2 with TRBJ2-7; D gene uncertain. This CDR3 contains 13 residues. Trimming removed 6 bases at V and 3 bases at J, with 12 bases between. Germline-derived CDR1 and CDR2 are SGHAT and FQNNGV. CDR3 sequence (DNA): TGTGCCAGCAGTCCACTTGTCGTCTACGAGCAGTACTTC. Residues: CASSPLVVYEQYF. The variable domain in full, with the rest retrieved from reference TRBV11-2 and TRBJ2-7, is EAGVAQSPRYKIIEKRQSVAFWCNPISGHATLYWYQQILGQGPKLLIQFQNNGVVDDSQLPKDRFSAERLKGVDSTLKIQPAKLEDSAVYLCASSPLVVYEQYFGPGTRLTVT.

For the CDR3, the DNA is TGTGCCAGCAGCCCACGCCGCGGAGGACTAGCGGGGGGGCGCTTCTACAATGAGCAGTTCTTC. Its protein product is CASSPRRGGLAGGRFYNEQFF. This sequence joins TRBV9 and TRBJ2-1, with 15 nucleotides matching TRBD2. Germline-derived CDR1 and CDR2 are SGDLS and YYNGEE. V was pared by 4 bases and J by 3 bases, with 17 bases of the junction left unmatched. This CDR3 has 21 amino acids.

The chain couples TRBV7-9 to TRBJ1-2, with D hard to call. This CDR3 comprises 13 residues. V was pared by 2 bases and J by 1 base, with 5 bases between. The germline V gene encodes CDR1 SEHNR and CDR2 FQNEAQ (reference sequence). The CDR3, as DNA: TGTGCCAGCAGCTTATTCCTTAACTATGGCTACACCTTC. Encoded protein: CASSLFLNYGYTF.

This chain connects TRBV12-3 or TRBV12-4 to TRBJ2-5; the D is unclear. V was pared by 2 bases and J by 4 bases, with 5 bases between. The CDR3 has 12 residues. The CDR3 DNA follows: TGTGCCAGCAGTTTATGGGGAGAGACCCAGTACTTC. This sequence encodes CASSLWGETQYF.

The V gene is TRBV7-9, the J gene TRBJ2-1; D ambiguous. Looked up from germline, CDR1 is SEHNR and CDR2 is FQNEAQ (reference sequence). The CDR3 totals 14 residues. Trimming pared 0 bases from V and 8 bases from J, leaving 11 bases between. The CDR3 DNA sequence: TGTGCCAGCAGCTTAGCTCCCTTCTCCTATGAGCAGTTCTTC. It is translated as CASSLAPFSYEQFF.

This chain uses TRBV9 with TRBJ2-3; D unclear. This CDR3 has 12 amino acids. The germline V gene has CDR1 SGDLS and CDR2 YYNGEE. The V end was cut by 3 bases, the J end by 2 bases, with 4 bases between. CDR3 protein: CASSANTDTQYF. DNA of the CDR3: TGTGCCAGCAGCGCGAACACAGATACGCAGTATTTT. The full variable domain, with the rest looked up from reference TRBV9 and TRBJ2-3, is DSGVTQTPKHLITATGQRVTLRCSPRSGDLSVYWYQQSLDQGLQFLIQYYNGEERAKGNILERFSAQQFPDLHSELNLSSLELGDSALYFCASSANTDTQYFGPGTRLTVL.

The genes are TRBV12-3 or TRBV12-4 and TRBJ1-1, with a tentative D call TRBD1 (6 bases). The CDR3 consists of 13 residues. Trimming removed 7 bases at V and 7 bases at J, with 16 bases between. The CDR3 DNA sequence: TGTGCCAGCAAACAGACAGGAGATAGTGAAGCTTTCTTT. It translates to CASKQTGDSEAFF.